This entry is about one T cell receptor (beta chain). Its specificity is unknown. Each of the patients experienced relapse following autologous stem cell transplantation, and their brentuximab vedotin exposure differed. These data belong to a study of PD-1 blockade in classical Hodgkin lymphoma. The CDR3 is 15 residues long. J lost 4 bases, V lost 3 bases, and 2 bases had no gene match. CDR1 is LNHNV, CDR2 YYDKDF, per germline (reference sequence). Study-level findings and limits: Baseline diversity in complete responders resembled that of newly diagnosed patients. Relative to healthy donors, newly diagnosed patients reportedly had lower baseline TCR diversity, which was reported as lower still in relapsed/refractory patients. CD4+ TCR diversity, unlike CD8+, rose significantly by C4D1. The causes of the repertoire differences, possibly disease activity or prior therapy, remain undefined.

Clones were sequenced by immunoSEQ multiplex PCR, and TCRdb holds only the in-frame ones, with some missing. The sample lists roughly 41,000 clones, 85% to 90% occurring once. The chain uses TRBV15 and TRBJ2-6; 8 positions match TRBD1. The sample consisted of peripheral blood mononuclear cells (PBMCs), taken before the second cycle of nivolumab. This sequence was found in a human donor with classical Hodgkin lymphoma. The CDR3 sequence: CATSRDRVGANVLTF. The CDR3 DNA reads as TGTGCCACCAGCAGGGACAGGGTCGGGGCCAACGTCCTGACTTTC.